This T cell receptor (beta chain) was retrieved from a study of shared clonotypes between healthy human individuals. The input for sorted-subset replicate PCRs was approximately 210 ng DNA, tens of thousands of T cell genomes. Produced via immunoSEQ multiplex PCR; TCRdb's table is partial and in-frame only. The repertoire consists of about a million clones, with 65% to 80% occurring once and the leading ten covering approximately 1.5%. Study results and caveats: The generation probabilities recorded for non-shared clonotypes fell below those of clonotypes shared by all four donors.

From germline, CDR1 is SGHTA and CDR2 FQGNSA. The junction had 10 bases not matched to a gene; V was cut back by 4 bases and J by 7 bases. This CDR3 contains 14 residues. Points on this clone: Its specificity is not known.

The specimen sequenced was memory CD4+ T cells sorted from blood. Specified subset: CD45RA-negative fraction. The clonotype was recovered from a man aged 18 to 29 in good health. This chain links TRBV7-2 with TRBJ2-7; 7 bases are a match to TRBD2. CDR3 loop: CASSWDYPTLEQYF. The DNA of the CDR3 is TGTGCCAGCAGCTGGGACTATCCGACTTTAGAGCAGTACTTC.